A selection of T cell receptor beta chains follows, all from one sample in a study of CD8+ T cells in alopecia areata. Generated by immunoSEQ multiplex PCR, the TCRdb table keeps only in-frame clones and is missing some. In the table there are 98,000 or so clones, under 60% of which are singletons. Sequencing was carried out using NKG2D-low CD8+ T cells sorted from blood. The receptors here all came from a human donor with alopecia areata. Each CDR3 is given with its conserved first and last residue. Each record gives: D gene, clone size, V gene, J gene, CDR3 length, CDR3 DNA, CDR3 protein. A D gene is named only where the DNA matches it firmly. Clone size, where shown, is once, few, many, or a class for clones that have expanded.

TRBD1	.	TRBV4-1	TRBJ1-4	17	TGCGCCAGCAGCCAGGAAGGGACAGGTCCCTTTAATGAAAAACTGTTTTTT	CASSQEGTGPFNEKLFF
TRBD2	.	TRBV29-1	TRBJ2-3	16	TGCAGCCTTAGCGGGAGGGGTAACACCCCGACAGATACGCAGTATTTT	CSLSGRGNTPTDTQYF
TRBD1	.	TRBV27	TRBJ1-2	14	TGTGCCAGCAGTCCGACAGGGTATCACTATGGCTACACCTTC	CASSPTGYHYGYTF
.	.	TRBV7-9	TRBJ2-1	12	TGTGCCAGCAGCTTAAGGGACAATGAGCAGTTCTTC	CASSLRDNEQFF
.	.	TRBV27	TRBJ1-5	12	TGTGCCAGCAGTTTGGGCAATCAGCCCCAGCATTTT	CASSLGNQPQHF
TRBD1	.	TRBV27	TRBJ2-1	13	TGTGCCAGCAGCCTGGGACAGTCCAATGAGCAGTTCTTC	CASSLGQSNEQFF
.	.	TRBV14	TRBJ2-1	12	TGTGCCAGCAGCCATAACCTCAATGAGCAGTTCTTC	CASSHNLNEQFF
.	.	TRBV4-3	TRBJ2-7	13	TGCGCCAGCAGCCAAGTCAGGGGCTACGAGCAGTACTTC	CASSQVRGYEQYF
TRBD2	.	TRBV6-1	TRBJ2-7	13	TGTGCCAGCAGGACTAGCGGAACCTACGAGCAGTACTTC	CASRTSGTYEQYF
TRBD1	once	TRBV7-9	TRBJ1-1	18	TGTGCCAGCAGCCCTTTTGTCCGGGACAGGGGATTGAACACTGAAGCTTTCTTT	CASSPFVRDRGLNTEAFF
TRBD1	once	TRBV15	TRBJ2-3	14	TGTGCCACCAGCAGGAGGACAGGGACAGATACGCAGTATTTT	CATSRRTGTDTQYF
.	.	TRBV4-1	TRBJ1-1	13	TGCGCCAGCAGCCAAATGGGGAACACTGAAGCTTTCTTT	CASSQMGNTEAFF
.	.	TRBV5-6	TRBJ1-5	12	TGTGCCAGCAGCTTGGGACGCGGGCCCCAGCATTTT	CASSLGRGPQHF
.	medium-sized	TRBV4-1	TRBJ2-6	16	TGCGCCATTTCCGGGACCTCGGGATCCCCTTCAGATGTCCTGACTTTC	CAISGTSGSPSDVLTF
.	.	TRBV5-1	TRBJ2-7	12	TGCGCCAGCAGCTTGGATGGCTACGAGCAGTACTTC	CASSLDGYEQYF
.	.	TRBV4-1	TRBJ1-2	17	TGCGCCAGCAGCCCCACTCCCGGGACGGCTAAGAACTATGGCTACACCTTC	CASSPTPGTAKNYGYTF
.	.	TRBV25-1	TRBJ1-3	11	TGTGCCAGCGCAGCGGGAGACACCATATATTTT	CASAAGDTIYF
TRBD2	.	TRBV29-1	TRBJ2-5	14	TGCAGCGTTCGACTAGCGGGAGGGCAAGAGACCCAGTACTTC	CSVRLAGGQETQYF
TRBD2	.	TRBV7-9	TRBJ2-7	14	TGTGCCAGCAGTGTAGCGGGAATAGGCTACGAGCAGTACTTC	CASSVAGIGYEQYF
.	.	TRBV7-8	TRBJ2-1	14	TGTGCCAGCAGCTTAGTAGGCGGCTACAATGAGCAGTTCTTC	CASSLVGGYNEQFF
TRBD1	few	TRBV29-1	TRBJ2-2	14	TGCAGCGTCGAACATACAGGGGTACCCGGGGAGCTGTTTTTT	CSVEHTGVPGELFF
.	.	TRBV27	TRBJ2-7	13	TGTGCCAGCAGTTTTAGGGTTTCGTACGAGCAGTACTTC	CASSFRVSYEQYF
TRBD2	few	TRBV5-4	TRBJ2-2	15	TGTGCCAGCAGCCAGTTGGGACTAGGGACCGGGGAGCTGTTTTTT	CASSQLGLGTGELFF
.	few	TRBV23-1	TRBJ1-1	15	TGCGCCAGCAGTCAATCTAGCTTGGGGAACACTGAAGCTTTCTTT	CASSQSSLGNTEAFF
.	.	TRBV9	TRBJ2-7	14	TGTGCCAGCAGCGTAGACGGGAGTAACTACGAGCAGTACTTC	CASSVDGSNYEQYF
.	.	TRBV19	TRBJ2-7	14	TGTGCCAGTAGTATTGGGACACCCTCCTACGAGCAGTACTTC	CASSIGTPSYEQYF
.	.	TRBV19	TRBJ2-7	12	TGTGCCAGTAGTCCGGGCGTCGACGAGCAGTACTTC	CASSPGVDEQYF
TRBD1	.	TRBV27	TRBJ2-7	11	TGTGCCAGCGGACAGGGGAGCGAGCAGTACTTC	CASGQGSEQYF
TRBD2	few	TRBV29-1	TRBJ2-1	13	TGCAGCGTTGGACACGGACTAGCGAATGAGCAGTTCTTC	CSVGHGLANEQFF
TRBD1	.	TRBV5-1	TRBJ1-1	12	TGCGCCAGCAGCTCCGACAGGGGTGAAGCTTTCTTT	CASSSDRGEAFF
.	once	TRBV6-4	TRBJ2-3	14	TGTGCCAGCAAATCCGACTTCCACACAGATACGCAGTATTTT	CASKSDFHTDTQYF
.	few	TRBV19	TRBJ2-7	15	TGTGCCAGTAGTCGCCTAGCGACCGGGGACTCCGAGCAGTACTTC	CASSRLATGDSEQYF
.	.	TRBV28	TRBJ2-7	17	TGTGCCAGCAGTTCACCCTCGGTGGATTTCTCTGTCTACGAGCAGTACTTC	CASSSPSVDFSVYEQYF
.	.	TRBV28	TRBJ1-5	17	TGTGCCAGCAGTTTGGGGCGCAGGGGTCGTAGCAATCAGCCCCAGCATTTT	CASSLGRRGRSNQPQHF
.	.	TRBV11-2	TRBJ1-1	16	TGTGCCAGCAGCTTCCCCCACGACGGACCAAACACTGAAGCTTTCTTT	CASSFPHDGPNTEAFF